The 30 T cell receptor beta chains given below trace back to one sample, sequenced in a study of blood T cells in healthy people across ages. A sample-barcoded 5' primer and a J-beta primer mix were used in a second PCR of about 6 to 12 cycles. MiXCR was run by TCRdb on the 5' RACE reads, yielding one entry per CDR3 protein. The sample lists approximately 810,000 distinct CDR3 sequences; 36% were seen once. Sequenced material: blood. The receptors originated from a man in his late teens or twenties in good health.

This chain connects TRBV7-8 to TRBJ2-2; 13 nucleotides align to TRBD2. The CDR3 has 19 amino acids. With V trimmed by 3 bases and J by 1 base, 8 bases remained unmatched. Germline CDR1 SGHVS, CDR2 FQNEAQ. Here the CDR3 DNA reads TGTGCCAGCAGCTTTCTTGGACTAGCGGGGGTCCTGAACACCGGGGAGCTGTTTTTT. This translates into CASSFLGLAGVLNTGELFF. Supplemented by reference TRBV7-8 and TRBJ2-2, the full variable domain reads GAGVSQSPRYKVAKRGQDVALRCDPISGHVSLFWYQQALGQGPEFLTYFQNEAQLDKSGLPSDRFFAERPEGSVSTLKIQRTQQEDSAVYLCASSFLGLAGVLNTGELFFGEGSRLTVL.

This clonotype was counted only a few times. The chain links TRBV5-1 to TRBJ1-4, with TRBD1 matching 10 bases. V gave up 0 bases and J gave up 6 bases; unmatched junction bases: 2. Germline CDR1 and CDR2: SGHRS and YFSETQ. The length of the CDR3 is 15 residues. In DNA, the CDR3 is TGCGCCAGCAGCTTGGGGGACAGGGGCGATGAAAAACTGTTTTTT. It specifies CASSLGDRGDEKLFF.

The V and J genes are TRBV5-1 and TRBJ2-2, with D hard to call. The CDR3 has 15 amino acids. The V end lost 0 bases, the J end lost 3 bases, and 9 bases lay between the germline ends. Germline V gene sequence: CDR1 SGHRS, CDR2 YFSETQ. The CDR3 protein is CASSLVSSDTGELFF. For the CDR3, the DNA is TGCGCCAGCAGCTTGGTCTCATCCGACACCGGGGAGCTGTTTTTT.

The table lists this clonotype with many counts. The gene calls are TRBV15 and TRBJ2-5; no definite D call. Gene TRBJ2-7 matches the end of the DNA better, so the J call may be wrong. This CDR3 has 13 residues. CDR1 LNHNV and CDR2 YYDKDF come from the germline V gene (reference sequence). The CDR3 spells CATSRDIGYEQYF. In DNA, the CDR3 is TGTGCCACCAGCAGAGACATCGGCTACGAGCAGTACTTC.

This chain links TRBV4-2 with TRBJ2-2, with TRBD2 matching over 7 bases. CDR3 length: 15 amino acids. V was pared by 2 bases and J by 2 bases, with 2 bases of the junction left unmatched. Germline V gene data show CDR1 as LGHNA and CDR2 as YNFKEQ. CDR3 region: CASSQLADNTGELFF. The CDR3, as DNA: TGTGCCAGCAGCCAACTAGCGGACAACACCGGGGAGCTGTTTTTT.

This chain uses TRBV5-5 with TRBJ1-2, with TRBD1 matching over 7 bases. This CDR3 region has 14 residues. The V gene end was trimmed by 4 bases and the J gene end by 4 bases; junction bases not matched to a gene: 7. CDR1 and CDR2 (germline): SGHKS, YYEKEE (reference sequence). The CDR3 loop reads CASSDGQATYGYTF. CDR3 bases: TGTGCCAGCAGCGACGGACAGGCCACCTATGGCTACACCTTC.

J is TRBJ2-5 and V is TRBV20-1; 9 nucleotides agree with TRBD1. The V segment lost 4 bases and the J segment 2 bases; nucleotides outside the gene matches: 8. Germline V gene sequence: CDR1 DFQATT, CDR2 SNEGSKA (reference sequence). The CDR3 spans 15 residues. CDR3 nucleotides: TGCAGTGCTAACATTGGGACAGGGCCGCAAGAGACCCAGTACTTC. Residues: CSANIGTGPQETQYF.

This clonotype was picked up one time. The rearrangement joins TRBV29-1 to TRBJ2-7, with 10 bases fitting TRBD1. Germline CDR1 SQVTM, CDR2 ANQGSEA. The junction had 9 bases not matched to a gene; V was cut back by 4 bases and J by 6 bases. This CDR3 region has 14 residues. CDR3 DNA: TGCAGCGTTGTGGACCGGGACAGGGGTTTCGAGCAGTACTTC. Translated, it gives CSVVDRDRGFEQYF.

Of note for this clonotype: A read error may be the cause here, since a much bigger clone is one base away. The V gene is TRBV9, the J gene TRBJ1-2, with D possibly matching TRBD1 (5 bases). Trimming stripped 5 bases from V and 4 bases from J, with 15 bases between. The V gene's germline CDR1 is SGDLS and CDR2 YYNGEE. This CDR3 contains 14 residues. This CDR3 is CASRSGSLSYGYTF. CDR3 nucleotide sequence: TGTGCCAGCAGATCAGGGTCGCTTTCCTATGGCTACACCTTC.

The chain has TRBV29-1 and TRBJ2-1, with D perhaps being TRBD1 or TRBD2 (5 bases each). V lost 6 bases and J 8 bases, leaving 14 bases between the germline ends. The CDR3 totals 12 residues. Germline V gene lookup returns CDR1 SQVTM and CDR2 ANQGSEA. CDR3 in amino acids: CSVGLGVDEQFF. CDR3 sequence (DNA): TGCAGCGTCGGACTGGGGGTTGATGAGCAGTTCTTC.

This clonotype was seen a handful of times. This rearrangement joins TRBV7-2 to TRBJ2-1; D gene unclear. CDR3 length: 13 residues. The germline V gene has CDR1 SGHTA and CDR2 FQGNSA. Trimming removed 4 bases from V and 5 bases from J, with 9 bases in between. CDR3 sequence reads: CASSSRANNEQFF. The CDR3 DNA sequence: TGTGCCAGCAGCTCCCGGGCAAACAATGAGCAGTTCTTC.

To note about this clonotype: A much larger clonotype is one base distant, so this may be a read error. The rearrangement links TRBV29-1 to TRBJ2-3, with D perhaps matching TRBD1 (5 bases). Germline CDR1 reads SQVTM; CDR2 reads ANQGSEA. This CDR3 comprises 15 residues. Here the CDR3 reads CSVAPQGISTGTQYF. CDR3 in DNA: TGCAGCGTCGCCCCTCAGGGTATCAGCACAGGTACGCAGTATTTT.

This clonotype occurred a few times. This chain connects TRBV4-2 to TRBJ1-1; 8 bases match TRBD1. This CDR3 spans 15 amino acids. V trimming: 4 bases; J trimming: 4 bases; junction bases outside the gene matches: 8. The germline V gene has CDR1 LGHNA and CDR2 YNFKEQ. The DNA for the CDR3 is TGTGCCAGCAGCCCCCGGACAGGGACACCCACTGAAGCTTTCTTT. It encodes CASSPRTGTPTEAFF.

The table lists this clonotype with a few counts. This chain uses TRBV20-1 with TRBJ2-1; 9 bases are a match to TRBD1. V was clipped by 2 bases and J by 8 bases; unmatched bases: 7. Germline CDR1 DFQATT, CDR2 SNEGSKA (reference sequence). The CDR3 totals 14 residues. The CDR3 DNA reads TGCAGTGCTAGATTCTACAGGGGGCACGATGAGCAGTTCTTC. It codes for CSARFYRGHDEQFF.

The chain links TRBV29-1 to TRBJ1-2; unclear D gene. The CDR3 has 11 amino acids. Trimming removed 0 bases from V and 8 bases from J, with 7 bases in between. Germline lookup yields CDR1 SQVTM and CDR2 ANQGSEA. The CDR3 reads CSVEDGRGYTF. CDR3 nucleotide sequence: TGCAGCGTTGAAGACGGACGCGGCTACACCTTC.

The CDR3 spells CASSPRGGGNYGYTF. For the CDR3, the DNA is TGTGCCAGCAGTCCCCGGGGGGGCGGCAACTATGGCTACACCTTC. J is TRBJ1-2 and V is TRBV12-3 or TRBV12-4; TRBD1 might be the D (6 bases). Trimming removed 5 bases from V and 2 bases from J, with 15 bases in between. The CDR3 loop spans 15 amino acids.

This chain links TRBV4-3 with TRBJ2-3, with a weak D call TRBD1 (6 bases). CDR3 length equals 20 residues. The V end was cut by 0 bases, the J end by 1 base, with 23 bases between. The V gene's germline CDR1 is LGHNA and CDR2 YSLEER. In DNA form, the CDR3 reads TGCGCCAGCAGCCAAGAAGCGGTAGGGGGAAGACTCCGAGGCACAGATACGCAGTATTTT. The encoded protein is CASSQEAVGGRLRGTDTQYF.

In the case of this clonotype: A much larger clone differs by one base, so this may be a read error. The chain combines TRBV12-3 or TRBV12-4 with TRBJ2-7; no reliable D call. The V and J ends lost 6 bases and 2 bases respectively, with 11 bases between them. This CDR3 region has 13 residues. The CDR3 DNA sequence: TGTGCCAGCAGCCCGGAAAATCCCTACGAGCAGTACTTC. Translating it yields CASSPENPYEQYF.

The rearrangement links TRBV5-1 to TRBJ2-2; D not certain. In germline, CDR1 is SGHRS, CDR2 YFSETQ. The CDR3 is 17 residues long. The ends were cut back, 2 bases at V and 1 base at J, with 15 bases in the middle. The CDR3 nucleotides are TGCGCCAGCAGCTTAGCGACACGATTCTTGAACACCGGGGAGCTGTTTTTT. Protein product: CASSLATRFLNTGELFF.

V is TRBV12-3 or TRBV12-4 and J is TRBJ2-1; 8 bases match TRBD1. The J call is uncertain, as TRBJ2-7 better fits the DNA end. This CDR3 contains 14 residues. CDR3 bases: TGTGCCAGCATTGGACAGGGAGCCTACAATGAGCAGTACTTC. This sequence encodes CASIGQGAYNEQYF.

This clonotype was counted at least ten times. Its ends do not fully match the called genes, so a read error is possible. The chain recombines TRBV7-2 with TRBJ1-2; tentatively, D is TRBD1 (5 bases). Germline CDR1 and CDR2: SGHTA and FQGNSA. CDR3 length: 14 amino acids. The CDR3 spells CASSLDRGYYGYTF. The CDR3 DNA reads TGTGCCAGCAGTTTAGATCGGGGCTACTATGGCTACACCTTC.

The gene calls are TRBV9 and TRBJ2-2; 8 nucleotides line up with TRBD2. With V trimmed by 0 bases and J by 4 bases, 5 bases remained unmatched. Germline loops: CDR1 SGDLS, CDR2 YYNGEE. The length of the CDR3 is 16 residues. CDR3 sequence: CASSVAGGASTGELFF. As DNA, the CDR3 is TGTGCCAGCAGCGTAGCGGGAGGGGCTAGCACCGGGGAGCTGTTTTTT.

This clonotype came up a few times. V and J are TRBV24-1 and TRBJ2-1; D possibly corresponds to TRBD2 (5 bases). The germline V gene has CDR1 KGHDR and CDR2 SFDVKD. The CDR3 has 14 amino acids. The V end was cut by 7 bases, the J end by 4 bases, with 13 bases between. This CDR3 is CATSSSGGYNEQFF. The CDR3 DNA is TGTGCCACCAGCTCGAGCGGCGGTTACAATGAGCAGTTCTTC.

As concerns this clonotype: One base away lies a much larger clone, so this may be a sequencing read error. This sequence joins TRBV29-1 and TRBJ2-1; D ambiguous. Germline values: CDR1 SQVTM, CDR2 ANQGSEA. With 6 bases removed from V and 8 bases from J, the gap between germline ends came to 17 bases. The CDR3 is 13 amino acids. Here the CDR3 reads CSVAPLRYDEQFF. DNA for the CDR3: TGCAGCGTCGCTCCCCTGCGGTACGATGAGCAGTTCTTC.

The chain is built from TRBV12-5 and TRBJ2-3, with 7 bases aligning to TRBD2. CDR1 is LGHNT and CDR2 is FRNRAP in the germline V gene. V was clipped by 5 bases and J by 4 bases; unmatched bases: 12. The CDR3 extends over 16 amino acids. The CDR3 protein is CASGPPCGGEADTQYF. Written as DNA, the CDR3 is TGTGCTAGTGGTCCCCCCTGCGGGGGTGAGGCAGATACGCAGTATTTT.

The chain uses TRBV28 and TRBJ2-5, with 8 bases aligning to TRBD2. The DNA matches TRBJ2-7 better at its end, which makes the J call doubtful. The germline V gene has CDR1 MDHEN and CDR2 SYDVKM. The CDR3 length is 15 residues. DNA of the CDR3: TGTGCCAGCAGTTCCACCTTACAGCGGGGGTACGAGCAGTACTTC. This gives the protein CASSSTLQRGYEQYF.

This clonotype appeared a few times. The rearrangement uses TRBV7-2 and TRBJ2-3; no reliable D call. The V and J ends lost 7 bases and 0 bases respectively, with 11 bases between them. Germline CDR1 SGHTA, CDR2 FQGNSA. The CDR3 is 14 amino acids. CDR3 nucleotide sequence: TGTGCCAGCAAGTACCTCCCTAGCACAGATACGCAGTATTTT. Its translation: CASKYLPSTDTQYF.

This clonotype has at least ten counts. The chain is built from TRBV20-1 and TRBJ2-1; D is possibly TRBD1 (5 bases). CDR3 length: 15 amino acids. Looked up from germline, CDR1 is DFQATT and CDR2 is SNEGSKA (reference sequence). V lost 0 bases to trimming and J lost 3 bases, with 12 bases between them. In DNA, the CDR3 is TGCAGTGCTAGAGATCAGGGATCCATCTACAATGAGCAGTTCTTC. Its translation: CSARDQGSIYNEQFF.

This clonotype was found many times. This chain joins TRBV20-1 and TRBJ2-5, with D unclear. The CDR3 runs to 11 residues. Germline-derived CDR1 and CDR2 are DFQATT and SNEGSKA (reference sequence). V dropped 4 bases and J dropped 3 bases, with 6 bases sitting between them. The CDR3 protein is CSAITEETQYF. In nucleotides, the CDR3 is TGCAGTGCTATAACTGAAGAGACCCAGTACTTC.

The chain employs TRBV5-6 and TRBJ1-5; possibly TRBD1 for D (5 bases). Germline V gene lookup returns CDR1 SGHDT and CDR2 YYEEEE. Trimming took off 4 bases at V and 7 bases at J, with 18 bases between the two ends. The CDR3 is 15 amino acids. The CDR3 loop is CASSLDGAVSQPQHF. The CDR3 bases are TGTGCCAGCAGCCTAGACGGGGCGGTTTCCCAGCCCCAGCATTTT.